The source of this TCR beta chain is a study of T cell responses to AZD1222 COVID-19 vaccine. Germline trimming cut 6 bases from V and 4 bases from J; bases unmatched to any gene: 10. This CDR3 spans 14 amino acids. In germline, CDR1 is SQVTM, CDR2 ANQGSEA. The repertoire was sequenced with immunoSEQ multiplex PCR; TCRdb's copy has only in-frame clones and lacks some. The sample lists more than 110,000 clones, more than 85% occurring once. Overall study findings and caveats: Nearly half of spike-specific TCRs reportedly target unmutated variant regions. Donors, mostly white British, included more females; clonal diversity was possibly underestimated. CD4 TCRs associated with vaccination spanned spike, dominating at 160-218 and 743-854.

A note on this clone: The antigen is unknown.

This clonotype was obtained from an adult who received the AZD1222 COVID-19 vaccine. The specimen comprised peripheral blood, sampled 28 days after the second AZD1222 dose. The chain recombines TRBV29-1 with TRBJ1-1; 8 bases line up with TRBD1. DNA for the CDR3: TGCAGCGTCACAGGACAGGGAAGGGTCACTGAAGCTTTCTTT. This sequence encodes CSVTGQGRVTEAFF.